This TCR beta chain came from a study of blood T cell repertoires in COVID-19. Overall study: Material from acute and convalescent COVID-19 was sourced from the United States, Italy and Spain. In each case, the material was cDNA or gDNA derived from T cells, B-cell-depleted T cells, or PBMCs.

Per the original data handling: Reference gene primer amplification in the assay estimated nucleated cell counts. The table came from immunoSEQ multiplex PCR; TCRdb's copy has only in-frame clones and leaves some out. D and trimming were read from the DNA, whereas the V and J calls and clone size are those reported in that table. The sample records over 250,000 clones, around nine tenths being singletons. This CDR3 is 14 amino acids long. The ends lost 4 bases at V and 3 bases at J; junction bases unmatched: 5. CDR1 and CDR2 (germline): SGDLS, YYNGEE. The chain uses TRBV9 and TRBJ1-1; TRBD1 agrees at 8 bases. This TCR derives from a man in his forties who had recovered from COVID-19. What was sequenced was peripheral blood. The CDR3 region is CASSLTGADTEAFF. Written as DNA, the CDR3 is TGTGCCAGCAGCCTGACAGGGGCTGACACTGAAGCTTTCTTT.